The following is a T cell receptor beta chain sequence with its context. Its antigen is not identified. Trimming at V came to 5 bases and at J to 1 base, leaving 8 bases not matched to a gene. The CDR3 has 18 amino acids. Per germline, CDR1 SGHDN and CDR2 FVKESK. Profiled with immunoSEQ multiplex PCR; TCRdb holds only in-frame clones, not every one. The profile shows about 130,000 clones, 79% of them singletons. The data are from a study of cytotoxic CD8 clonotypes in ibrutinib-treated CLL. Study-wide results and caveats: Clonality rose at ibrutinib response and fell back toward baseline at progression.

Cryopreserved PBMCs yielded around 2 micrograms of genomic DNA for TCR beta libraries. The V and J genes are TRBV14 and TRBJ2-1, with 13 bases identical to TRBD2. The clonotype was recovered from a human donor with chronic lymphocytic leukemia. This sample comprised PBMCs, obtained after 12 months of ibrutinib treatment. CDR3 DNA sequence: TGTGCCAGCAGCATCCCACGGACTAGCGGGAGTTCCTACAATGAGCAGTTCTTC. Its protein is CASSIPRTSGSSYNEQFF.